This entry lists 2 T cell receptor beta chains sequenced from one sample in a study of T cell responses to AZD1222 COVID-19 vaccine. Only in-frame clones appear in the TCRdb table, and some are missing; sequencing was by immunoSEQ multiplex PCR. The sample comprises over 65,000 clones, about nine tenths of which are singletons, and approximately 7% rests with the top ten. The input for sequencing was peripheral blood, taken on day 0 of AZD1222 vaccination. Receptors originate from an adult in good health.

This rearrangement joins TRBV28 to TRBJ2-1; D might be TRBD1 or TRBD2, each matching 6 bases. V lost 9 bases to trimming and J lost 4 bases, with 19 bases between them. CDR1 MDHEN and CDR2 SYDVKM come from the germline V gene. CDR3 length: 15 residues. The CDR3 spells CASLPPGAIYNEQFF. For the CDR3, the DNA is TGTGCCAGTCTGCCCCCGGGGGCGATATACAATGAGCAGTTCTTC.

The chain couples TRBV5-5 to TRBJ1-5; possible D gene TRBD1, 5 bases. This CDR3 has 14 amino acids. Trimming cost V 3 bases and J 2 bases, with 9 bases left between them. Germline loops: CDR1 SGHKS, CDR2 YYEKEE (reference sequence). The DNA of the CDR3 is TGTGCCAGCAGCTCCACAGGAGGCAATCAGCCCCAGCATTTT. This sequence encodes CASSSTGGNQPQHF.